A selection of T cell receptor beta chains follows, all from one sample in a study of CD8 T cells in Susac syndrome. Each CDR3 protein gets one entry after TCRdb re-called the immunoSEQ multiplex PCR reads with MiXCR. Of about 130,000 distinct CDR3 sequences listed, 90% to 95% are singletons. Input material: CD4+ T cells from PBMCs. The source is a human donor in good health. CDR3s include the opening cysteine and the closing phenylalanine or tryptophan. A D gene is named only where the DNA matches it firmly. Only some rows state a clone size, as once, few, many or a class for expanded clones.

j_gene,d_gene,v_gene,abundance,CDR3nt,CDR3aa
TRBJ2-1,.,TRBV3-1,.,TGTACCAGCAGCCAAGGGACGGTTAAGCAGTTCTTC,CTSSQGTVKQFF
TRBJ1-1,.,TRBV12-3/TRBV12-4,.,TGTGCCAGCAGTTCATTAGAGAACACTGAAGCTTTCTTT,CASSSLENTEAFF
TRBJ2-7,TRBD1,TRBV7-8,.,TGTGCCAGCAGCCCGACTCCGGGACAGGGTTTATCTAACGAGCAGTACTTC,CASSPTPGQGLSNEQYF
TRBJ1-1,TRBD1,TRBV11-2,.,TGTGCCAGCAGCTCGGACAGGGGGGGAACTGAAGCTTTCTTT,CASSSDRGGTEAFF
TRBJ2-7,TRBD2,TRBV5-1,.,TGTGCCAGCAGCTTAGGCGGGAGCTCCTACGAGCAGTACTTC,CASSLGGSSYEQYF
TRBJ1-1,.,TRBV12-3/TRBV12-4,.,TGTGCCAGCAGTTTAGCAGGGCTCACTGAAGCTTTCTTT,CASSLAGLTEAFF
TRBJ2-1,.,TRBV5-1,.,TGCGCCAGCAGCCCGGACAGGAGGGCTTACAATGAGCAGTTCTTC,CASSPDRRAYNEQFF
TRBJ2-5,TRBD1,TRBV19,few,TGTGCCAGTAGTCCGGGACAGGGGGGCCAAGAGACCCAGTACTTC,CASSPGQGGQETQYF
TRBJ2-5,TRBD2,TRBV5-1,.,TGCGCCAGCAGCTTGCAGAGACTAGCGGGAGGCCAAGAGACCCAGTACTTC,CASSLQRLAGGQETQYF
TRBJ2-7,.,TRBV30,.,TGTGCCTGGAGTGGTCCGAGGATAGTACGCGAGCAGTACTTC,CAWSGPRIVREQYF
TRBJ2-1,.,TRBV6-2/TRBV6-3,.,TGTGCCAGCAGTCCTCATCGACAGGCCAATGAGCAGTTCTTC,CASSPHRQANEQFF
TRBJ1-2,.,TRBV29-1,.,TGCAGCGTTGAAGATGAGCAGCCTAACTATGGCTACACCTTC,CSVEDEQPNYGYTF
TRBJ1-4,.,TRBV28,.,TGTGCCAGCAGTCCGCCGACCAGGGGTGAAAAACTGTTTTTT,CASSPPTRGEKLFF
TRBJ2-7,.,TRBV7-9,.,TGTGCCAGCAGCTCGGGACCGTCTTACGAGCAGTACTTC,CASSSGPSYEQYF
TRBJ2-5,TRBD2,TRBV3-1,.,TGTGCCAGCAGCAAATCCGGGACTAGCGAAGAGACCCAGTACTTC,CASSKSGTSEETQYF
TRBJ2-7,.,TRBV29-1,.,TGCAGCGTTGAAGACCTTTCCTACGAGCAGTACTTC,CSVEDLSYEQYF
TRBJ2-7,.,TRBV11-2,.,TGTGCCAGCAGCTTAGATCCCGCTTCCTACGAGCAGTACTTC,CASSLDPASYEQYF
TRBJ2-3,.,TRBV5-1,.,TGCGCCAGCAGTTATGGACAGCGCGCAGATACGCAGTATTTT,CASSYGQRADTQYF
TRBJ2-5,TRBD1,TRBV29-1,.,TGCAGCACCGCAGGGGGCAGGGAGACCCAGTACTTC,CSTAGGRETQYF
TRBJ2-7,TRBD1,TRBV14,.,TGTGCCAGCAGCCCGTCCCGGGACAGGGGCCGACCGCCCTACGAGCAGTACTTC,CASSPSRDRGRPPYEQYF
TRBJ1-5,.,TRBV6-5,.,TGTGCCAGCAGTTTCCAGGGGAATAGCAATCAGCCCCAGCATTTT,CASSFQGNSNQPQHF
TRBJ2-7,TRBD1,TRBV28,.,TGTGCCAGCAGTTCAATTCCCTGGGACAGGGGCTACGAGCAGTACTTC,CASSSIPWDRGYEQYF
TRBJ1-2,TRBD1,TRBV20-1,.,TGCAGTGTCACGGGACAGAGAATGAGCAGCTATGGCTACACCTTC,CSVTGQRMSSYGYTF
TRBJ1-3,.,TRBV18,.,TGTGCCAGCTCACCGGGGCTCTCTGGAAACACCATATATTTT,CASSPGLSGNTIYF
TRBJ1-2,.,TRBV5-4,.,TGTGCCAGCACCCAGCCCTCCCGGGATGGCTACACCTTC,CASTQPSRDGYTF
TRBJ2-5,TRBD1,TRBV5-1,.,TGCGCCAGCAGCTACAGGGACAGCAGAGGAGAGACCCAGTACTTC,CASSYRDSRGETQYF
TRBJ1-1,TRBD1,TRBV20-1,.,TGCAGTGCTAGTCGGGGGACAGGGGCCGAAGCTTTCTTT,CSASRGTGAEAFF
TRBJ2-2,.,TRBV7-2,.,TGTGCCAGCAGCTTAGAGGGTTACACCGGGGAGCTGTTTTTT,CASSLEGYTGELFF
TRBJ1-3,.,TRBV25-1,.,TGTGCCAGCAGTCGGGCGGGGCCTGGAAACACCATATATTTT,CASSRAGPGNTIYF
TRBJ1-1,.,TRBV7-9,.,TGTGCCAGCAGCTTACAGGGCCCCATGGGCACTGAAGCTTTCTTT,CASSLQGPMGTEAFF
TRBJ1-2,.,TRBV7-9,once,TGTGCCAGCAGCTTACCGGCAAAATATGGCTACACCTTC,CASSLPAKYGYTF
TRBJ1-5,.,TRBV3-1,.,TGTGCCAGCAGCCACTCGGGCAATCAGCCCCAGCATTTT,CASSHSGNQPQHF
TRBJ1-3,.,TRBV5-1,once,TGCGCCAGCAGCTTGGGCCAGCAGGCTGGAAACACCATATATTTT,CASSLGQQAGNTIYF
TRBJ2-1,TRBD2,TRBV7-2,.,TGTGCCAGCAGCTTAGCGCAGCGGGGCAATGAGCAGTTCTTC,CASSLAQRGNEQFF
TRBJ2-7,TRBD2,TRBV3-1,.,TGTGCCAGCAGCGCGACTAGCGGTTCCTACGAGCAGTACTTC,CASSATSGSYEQYF
TRBJ1-3,.,TRBV2,.,TGTGCCAGCAGTGTAATGGGGAGTGGAAACACCATATATTTT,CASSVMGSGNTIYF
TRBJ2-5,.,TRBV28,.,TGTGCCAGCGGTCCTGAGGGGACCCAGTACTTC,CASGPEGTQYF
TRBJ2-1,TRBD2,TRBV5-1,.,TGCGCCAGCAGCTTGAGGGGCGGGAGAGGCTCCTACAATGAGCAGTTCTTC,CASSLRGGRGSYNEQFF
TRBJ2-2,TRBD1,TRBV29-1,.,TGCAGCGTGACTTATGCAGGGGGTAGCAGGGAGCTGTTTTTT,CSVTYAGGSRELFF
TRBJ2-1,.,TRBV5-1,.,TGCGCCAGCAGCTTGGCCTCAGAGAGGAGCCTTCATGAGCAGTTCTTC,CASSLASERSLHEQFF
TRBJ2-7,TRBD2,TRBV29-1,.,TGCAGCGTTGAGTCGGGAGGTGACGAGCAGTACTTC,CSVESGGDEQYF
TRBJ2-5,.,TRBV7-2,.,TGTGCCAGCAGCAGAGGTGCGGTGCAAGAGACCCAGTACTTC,CASSRGAVQETQYF
TRBJ2-3,TRBD2,TRBV19,.,TGTGCCAGTAGTATGCTGAAGACTAGCGGCACAGATACGCAGTATTTT,CASSMLKTSGTDTQYF
TRBJ2-1,TRBD1,TRBV3-1,.,TGTGCCAGCAGCCGGGACAGGGAGGGTGAGCAGTTCTTC,CASSRDREGEQFF
TRBJ2-3,.,TRBV18,.,TGTGCCAGCTCACCACCGGTGGCAGATACGCAGTATTTT,CASSPPVADTQYF
TRBJ1-1,TRBD1,TRBV29-1,once,TGCAGCGGAGACAGGGGAAACACTGAAGCTTTCTTT,CSGDRGNTEAFF
TRBJ1-4,.,TRBV18,.,TGTGCCAGCTCACCACCGAATGAGGTTAATGAAAAACTGTTTTTT,CASSPPNEVNEKLFF
TRBJ1-2,.,TRBV28,.,TGTGCCAGCAGTTTTGGACCCTCAGCTAACTATGGCTACACCTTC,CASSFGPSANYGYTF
TRBJ1-1,.,TRBV7-9,.,TGTGCCAGCAGCTTTGGAGAGCGGGGCTTT,CASSFGERGF
TRBJ1-2,TRBD1,TRBV14,.,TGTGCCAGCAGCCAAGGACAGGGAGGTGGCTACACCTTC,CASSQGQGGGYTF
TRBJ2-5,.,TRBV13,.,TGTGCCAGCAGCTCGTCAAGGGTTGGGACCCAGTACTTC,CASSSSRVGTQYF